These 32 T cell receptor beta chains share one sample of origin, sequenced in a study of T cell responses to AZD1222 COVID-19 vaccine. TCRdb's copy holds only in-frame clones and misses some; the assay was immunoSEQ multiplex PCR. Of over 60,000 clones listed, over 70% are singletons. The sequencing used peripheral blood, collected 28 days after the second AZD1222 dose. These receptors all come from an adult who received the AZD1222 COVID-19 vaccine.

The CDR3 reads CASSSAGVHGYTF. The CDR3 nucleotides read TGTGCCAGCAGCTCGGCAGGTGTTCATGGCTACACCTTC. V and J are TRBV7-9 and TRBJ1-2, with unresolved D. V was trimmed by 4 bases and J by 6 bases, leaving 12 bases between them. The germline V gene has CDR1 SEHNR and CDR2 FQNEAQ (reference sequence). The length of the CDR3 is 13 residues.

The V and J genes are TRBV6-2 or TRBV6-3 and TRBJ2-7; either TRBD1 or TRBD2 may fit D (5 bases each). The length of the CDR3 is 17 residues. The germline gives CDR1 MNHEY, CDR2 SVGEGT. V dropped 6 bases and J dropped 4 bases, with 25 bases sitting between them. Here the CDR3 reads CASSSTRGHQNLYEQYF. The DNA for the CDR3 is TGTGCCAGCAGCTCTACGAGGGGTCATCAAAATCTATACGAGCAGTACTTC.

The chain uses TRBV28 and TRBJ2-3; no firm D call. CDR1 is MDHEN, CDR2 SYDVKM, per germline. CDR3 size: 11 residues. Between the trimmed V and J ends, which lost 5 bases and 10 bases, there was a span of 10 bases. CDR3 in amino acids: CASSLDHSQYF. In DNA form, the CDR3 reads TGTGCCAGCAGTCTGGACCACTCGCAGTATTTT.

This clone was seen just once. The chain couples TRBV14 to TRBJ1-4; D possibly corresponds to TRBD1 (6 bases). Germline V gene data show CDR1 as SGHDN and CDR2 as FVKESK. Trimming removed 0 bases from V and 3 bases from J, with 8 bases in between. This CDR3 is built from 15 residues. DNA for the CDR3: TGTGCCAGCAGCCAAGATTGGACAGCTAATGAAAAACTGTTTTTT. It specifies CASSQDWTANEKLFF. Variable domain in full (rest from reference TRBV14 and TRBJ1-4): EAGVTQFPSHSVIEKGQTVTLRCDPISGHDNLYWYRRVMGKEIKFLLHFVKESKQDESGMPNNRFLAERTGGTYSTLKVQPAELEDSGVYFCASSQDWTANEKLFFGSGTQLSVL.

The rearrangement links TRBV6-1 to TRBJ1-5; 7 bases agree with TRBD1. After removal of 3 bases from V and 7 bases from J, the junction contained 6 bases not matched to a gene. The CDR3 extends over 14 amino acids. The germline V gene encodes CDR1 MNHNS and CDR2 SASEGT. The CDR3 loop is CASSEFRDRQPQHF. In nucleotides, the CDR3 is TGTGCCAGCAGTGAGTTCCGGGACAGACAGCCCCAGCATTTT.

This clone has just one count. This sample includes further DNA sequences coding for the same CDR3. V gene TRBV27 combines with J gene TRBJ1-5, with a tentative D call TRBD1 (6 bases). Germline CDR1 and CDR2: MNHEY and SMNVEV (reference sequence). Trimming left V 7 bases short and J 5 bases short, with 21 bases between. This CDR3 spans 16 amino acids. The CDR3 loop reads CASKTTKLGGHQPQHF. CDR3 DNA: TGTGCCAGCAAAACTACTAAACTAGGGGGACATCAGCCCCAGCATTTT.

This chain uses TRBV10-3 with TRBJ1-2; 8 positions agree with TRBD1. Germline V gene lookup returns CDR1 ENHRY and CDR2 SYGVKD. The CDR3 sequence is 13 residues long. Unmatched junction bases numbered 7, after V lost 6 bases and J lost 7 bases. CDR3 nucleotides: TGTGCCATCAGGGGACAGGCCCTGGGTGGCTACACCTTC. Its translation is CAIRGQALGGYTF.

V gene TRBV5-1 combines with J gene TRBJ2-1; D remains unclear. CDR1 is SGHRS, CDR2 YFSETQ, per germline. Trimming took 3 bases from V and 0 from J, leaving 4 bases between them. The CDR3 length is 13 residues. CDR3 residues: CASSSTSYNEQFF. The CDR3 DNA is TGCGCCAGCAGCTCCACCTCCTACAATGAGCAGTTCTTC.

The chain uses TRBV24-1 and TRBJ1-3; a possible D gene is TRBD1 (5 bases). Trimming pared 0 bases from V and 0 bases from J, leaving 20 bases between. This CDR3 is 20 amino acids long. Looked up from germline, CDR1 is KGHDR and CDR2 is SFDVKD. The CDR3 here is CATSDLQGIGQEGSGNTIYF. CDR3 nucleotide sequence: TGTGCCACCAGTGATTTGCAAGGAATCGGACAAGAGGGCTCTGGAAACACCATATATTTT.

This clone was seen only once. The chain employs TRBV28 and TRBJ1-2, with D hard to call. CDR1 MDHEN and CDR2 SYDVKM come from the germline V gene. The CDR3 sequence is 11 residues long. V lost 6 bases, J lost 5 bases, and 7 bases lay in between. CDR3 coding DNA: TGTGCCAGCAGGGAACGGTATGGCTACACCTTC. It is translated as CASRERYGYTF.

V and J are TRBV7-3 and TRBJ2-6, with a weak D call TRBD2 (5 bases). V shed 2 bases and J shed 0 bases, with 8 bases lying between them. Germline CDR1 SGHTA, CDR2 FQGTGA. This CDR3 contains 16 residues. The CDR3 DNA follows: TGTGCCAGCAGCTTAGCTGCGGGCTCTGGGGCCAACGTCCTGACTTTC. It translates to CASSLAAGSGANVLTF.

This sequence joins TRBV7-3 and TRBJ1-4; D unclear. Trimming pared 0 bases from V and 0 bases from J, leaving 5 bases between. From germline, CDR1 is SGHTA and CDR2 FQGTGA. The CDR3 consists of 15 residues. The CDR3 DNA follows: TGTGCCAGCAGCTTAACCCCGACAACTAATGAAAAACTGTTTTTT. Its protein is CASSLTPTTNEKLFF.

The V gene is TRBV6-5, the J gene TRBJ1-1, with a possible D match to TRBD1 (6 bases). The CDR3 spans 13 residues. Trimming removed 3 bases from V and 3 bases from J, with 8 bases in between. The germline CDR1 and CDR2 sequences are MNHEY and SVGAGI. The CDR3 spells CASSYRGDTEAFF. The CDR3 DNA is TGTGCCAGCAGTTATAGGGGGGACACTGAAGCTTTCTTT.

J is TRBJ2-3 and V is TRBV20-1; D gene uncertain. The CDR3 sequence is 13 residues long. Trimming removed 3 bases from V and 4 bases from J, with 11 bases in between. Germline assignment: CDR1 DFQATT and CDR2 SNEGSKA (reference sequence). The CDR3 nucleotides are TGCAGTGCTAGTGGGCATTCACCAGATACGCAGTATTTT. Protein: CSASGHSPDTQYF.

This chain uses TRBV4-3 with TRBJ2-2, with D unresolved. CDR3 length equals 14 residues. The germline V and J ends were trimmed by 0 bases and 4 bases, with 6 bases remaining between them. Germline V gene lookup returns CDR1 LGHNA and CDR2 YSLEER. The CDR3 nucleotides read TGCGCCAGCAGCCAAGATAAGAGCACCGGGGAGCTGTTTTTT. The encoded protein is CASSQDKSTGELFF.

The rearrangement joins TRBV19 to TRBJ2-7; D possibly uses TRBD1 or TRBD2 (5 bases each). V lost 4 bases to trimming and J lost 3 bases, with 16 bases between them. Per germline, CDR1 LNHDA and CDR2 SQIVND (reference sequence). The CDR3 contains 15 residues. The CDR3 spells CASSTGPGTIYEQYF. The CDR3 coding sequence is TGTGCCAGTAGTACAGGCCCGGGGACCATCTACGAGCAGTACTTC.

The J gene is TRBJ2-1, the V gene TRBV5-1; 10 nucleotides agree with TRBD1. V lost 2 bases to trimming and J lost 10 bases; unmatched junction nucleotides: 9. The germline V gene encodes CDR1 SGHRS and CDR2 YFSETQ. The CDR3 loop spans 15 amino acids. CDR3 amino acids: CASSFVRQGAGEQFF. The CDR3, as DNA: TGCGCCAGCAGCTTCGTGCGACAGGGGGCAGGGGAGCAGTTCTTC.

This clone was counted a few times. In DNA form, the CDR3 reads TGTGCCAGCAGCCAAGATGGGGAAGCGGGGGGATGGTACGAGCAGTACTTC. This codes for CASSQDGEAGGWYEQYF. The J gene is TRBJ2-7, the V gene TRBV3-1 (or the pseudogene TRBV3-2); 9 positions match TRBD2. This CDR3 is built from 17 residues. Germline V CDR1 and CDR2: LGHDT, YNNKEL (reference sequence). Germline trimming cut 0 bases from V and 4 bases from J; bases unmatched to any gene: 10.

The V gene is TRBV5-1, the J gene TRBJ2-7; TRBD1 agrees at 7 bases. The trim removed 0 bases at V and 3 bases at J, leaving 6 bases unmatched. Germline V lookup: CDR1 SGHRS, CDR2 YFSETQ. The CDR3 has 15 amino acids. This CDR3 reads CASSLGGTVFYEQYF. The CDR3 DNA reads TGCGCCAGCAGCTTGGGAGGGACAGTCTTCTACGAGCAGTACTTC.

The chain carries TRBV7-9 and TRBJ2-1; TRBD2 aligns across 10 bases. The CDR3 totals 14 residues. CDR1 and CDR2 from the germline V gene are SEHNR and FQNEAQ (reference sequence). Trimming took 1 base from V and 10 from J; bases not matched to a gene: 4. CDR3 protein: CASSLGGTSDEQFF. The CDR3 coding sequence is TGTGCCAGCAGCTTAGGGGGGACTAGCGACGAGCAGTTCTTC. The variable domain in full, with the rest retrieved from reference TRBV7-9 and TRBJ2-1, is DTGVSQNPRHKITKRGQNVTFRCDPISEHNRLYWYRQTLGQGPEFLTYFQNEAQLEKSRLLSDRFSAERPKGSFSTLEIQRTEQGDSAMYLCASSLGGTSDEQFFGPGTRLTVL.

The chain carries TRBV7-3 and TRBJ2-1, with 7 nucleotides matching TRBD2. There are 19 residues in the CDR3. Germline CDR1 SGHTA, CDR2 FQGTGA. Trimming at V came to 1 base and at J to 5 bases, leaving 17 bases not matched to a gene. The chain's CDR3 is CASSLSPMMAAGVHNEQFF. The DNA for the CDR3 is TGTGCCAGCAGCTTAAGCCCCATGATGGCGGCGGGGGTTCACAATGAGCAGTTCTTC.

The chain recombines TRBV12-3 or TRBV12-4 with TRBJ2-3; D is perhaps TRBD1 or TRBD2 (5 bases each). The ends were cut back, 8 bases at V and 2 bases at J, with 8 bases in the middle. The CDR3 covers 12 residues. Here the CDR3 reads CASGGNTDTQYF. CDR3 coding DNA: TGTGCCAGCGGGGGAAACACAGATACGCAGTATTTT.

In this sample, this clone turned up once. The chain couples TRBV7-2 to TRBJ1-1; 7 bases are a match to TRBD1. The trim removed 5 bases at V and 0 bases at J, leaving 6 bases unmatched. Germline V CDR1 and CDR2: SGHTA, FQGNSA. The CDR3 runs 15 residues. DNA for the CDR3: TGTGCCAGCAGCACACGGACAGGTTTGAACACTGAAGCTTTCTTT. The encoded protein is CASSTRTGLNTEAFF.

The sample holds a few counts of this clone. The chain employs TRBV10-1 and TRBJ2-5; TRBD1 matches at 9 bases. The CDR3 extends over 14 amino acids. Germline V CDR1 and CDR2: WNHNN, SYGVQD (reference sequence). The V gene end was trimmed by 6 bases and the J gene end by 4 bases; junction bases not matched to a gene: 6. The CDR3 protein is CASRGTGNGETQYF. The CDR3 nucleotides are TGCGCCAGCAGGGGGACAGGGAATGGAGAGACCCAGTACTTC.

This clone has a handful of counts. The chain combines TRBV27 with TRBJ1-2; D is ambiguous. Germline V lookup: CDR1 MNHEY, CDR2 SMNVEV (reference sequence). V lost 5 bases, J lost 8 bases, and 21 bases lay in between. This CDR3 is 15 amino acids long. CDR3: CASSTGPSFLGGYTF. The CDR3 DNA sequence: TGTGCCAGCAGTACCGGACCTTCTTTTCTGGGCGGCTACACCTTC.

The CDR3 sequence is CAWSFRGSSGNTIYF. CDR3 DNA sequence: TGTGCCTGGAGTTTCAGGGGGAGCTCTGGAAACACCATATATTTT. The rearrangement uses TRBV30 and TRBJ1-3; 7 bases match TRBD1. Germline CDR1 reads GTSNPN; CDR2 reads SVGIG (reference sequence). The CDR3 is 15 amino acids. Trimming at V came to 2 bases and at J to 0 bases, leaving 4 bases not matched to a gene.

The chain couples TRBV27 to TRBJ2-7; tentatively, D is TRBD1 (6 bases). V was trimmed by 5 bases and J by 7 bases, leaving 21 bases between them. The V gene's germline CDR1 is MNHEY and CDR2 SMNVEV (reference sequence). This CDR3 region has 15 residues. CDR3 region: CASSTPGAGINEQYF. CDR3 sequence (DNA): TGTGCCAGCAGTACCCCAGGGGCAGGTATAAATGAGCAGTACTTC.

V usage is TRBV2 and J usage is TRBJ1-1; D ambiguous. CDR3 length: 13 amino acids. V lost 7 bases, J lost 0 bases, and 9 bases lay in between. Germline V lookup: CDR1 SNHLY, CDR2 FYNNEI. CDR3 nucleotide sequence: TGTGCCAGCATACAAGACATGAACACTGAAGCTTTCTTT. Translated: CASIQDMNTEAFF.

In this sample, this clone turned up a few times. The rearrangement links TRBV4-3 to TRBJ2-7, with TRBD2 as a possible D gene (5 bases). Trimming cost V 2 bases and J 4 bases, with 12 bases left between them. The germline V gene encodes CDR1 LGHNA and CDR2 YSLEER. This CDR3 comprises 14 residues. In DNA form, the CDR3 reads TGCGCCAGCAGCCAACTAGGACTGGATTACGAGCAGTACTTC. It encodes CASSQLGLDYEQYF.

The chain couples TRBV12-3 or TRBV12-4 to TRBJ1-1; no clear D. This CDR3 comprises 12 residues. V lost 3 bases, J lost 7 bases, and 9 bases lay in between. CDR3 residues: CASSFDTGEAFF. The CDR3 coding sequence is TGTGCCAGCAGTTTCGACACCGGTGAAGCTTTCTTT.

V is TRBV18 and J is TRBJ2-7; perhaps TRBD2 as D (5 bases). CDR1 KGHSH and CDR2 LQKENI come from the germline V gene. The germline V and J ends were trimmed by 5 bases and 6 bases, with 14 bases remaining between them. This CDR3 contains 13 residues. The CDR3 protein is CASSATEVFEQYF. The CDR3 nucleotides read TGTGCCAGCTCAGCTACGGAGGTCTTCGAGCAGTACTTC.

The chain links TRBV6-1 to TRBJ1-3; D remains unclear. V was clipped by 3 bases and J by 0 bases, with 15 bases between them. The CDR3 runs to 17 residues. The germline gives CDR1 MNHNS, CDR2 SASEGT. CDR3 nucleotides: TGTGCCAGCAGTGATCCCCTCCGAGGGAACTCTGGAAACACCATATATTTT. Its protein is CASSDPLRGNSGNTIYF.